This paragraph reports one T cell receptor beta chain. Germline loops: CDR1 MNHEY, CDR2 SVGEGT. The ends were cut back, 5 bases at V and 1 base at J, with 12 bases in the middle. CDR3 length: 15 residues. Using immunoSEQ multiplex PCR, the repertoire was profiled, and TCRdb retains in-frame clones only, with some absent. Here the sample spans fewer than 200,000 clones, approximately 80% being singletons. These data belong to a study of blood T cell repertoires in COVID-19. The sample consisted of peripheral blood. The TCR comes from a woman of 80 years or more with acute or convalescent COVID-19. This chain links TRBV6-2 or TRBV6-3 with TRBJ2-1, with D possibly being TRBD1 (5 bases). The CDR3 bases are TGTGCCAGCAGTATTCAGGGTGGGTCCTACAATGAGCAGTTCTTC. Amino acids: CASSIQGGSYNEQFF.